A single T cell receptor beta chain is shown here with its context. Its specific antigen is unknown. Base qualities are not at hand, and no much larger clone is one base apart. V drops 7 bases and J drops 6 bases, leaving 16 bases in between. The CDR3 runs 14 residues from the cysteine to the phenylalanine. The entry retains the CDR3 DNA only, 42 bases that are in frame from base 1. CDR1 and CDR2 (MDHEN, SYDVKM) derive from the germline V gene. The sample belongs to a study of cytomegalovirus exposure and HLA in healthy donors (dated by TCRdb to 2017 to 2019). Background on the whole study: According to an earlier analysis of a few hundred of the donors, some 180 million T cells yielded 95 million to 140 million unique TCR beta sequences and about 300 Gb of sequence data. Around 300 gigabases of sequencing data and tens of millions of unique TCR sequences were included in an early release covering 550 to 650 HLA-typed donors. Of the roughly 410 genotyped donors, 65% to 90% were placed in the genetic ancestry cluster associated with self-reported Caucasian donors. The study was designed to test whether signatures of past pathogen exposure could be identified by cataloging public T cell receptors. The study profiled the T cell repertoires of around 700 subjects by immunosequencing and related them to cytomegalovirus serostatus. A separate validation cohort of 100 to 150 different subjects was used in addition to the approximately 640-subject first cohort. To predict cytomegalovirus infection status, the study combined high-throughput TCR immunosequencing, statistical association of individual TCRs with disease status, and machine learning. A later analysis re-analyzed previously published TCR beta repertoires from about 600 donors and added high-resolution HLA genotyping to study TCR occurrence patterns. The later analysis used no new phenotypic data to find candidate immune exposures, relying instead on TCR beta sequences and their occurrence across donors. In an earlier analysis of around 540 of the donors, high-throughput TCR beta sequencing was used to judge whether each TCR beta V gene segment behaved as functional or pseudogenic. Donor age, sex, ethnicity and CMV serostatus were compiled alongside the repertoire data. In a later genetic analysis, genome-wide SNP genotypes for about three fifths of the roughly 670 donors were used, and that subset was treated as a discovery cohort. Every repertoire in the discovery cohort had been generated on one and the same sequencing platform. HLA typing covered class I and class II loci at four-digit resolution. Typing coverage varied by locus: about 629-630 donors for A, B, C, DRB1 and DQB1; 522 for DQA1; more than 600 for DPA1; 450 to 480 for DPB1. Five DR-DQ haplotypes were treated as single units for association and clustering because of strong linkage in the cohort. Among about 410 genotyped donors of the cohort, an average of around 250,000 unique TCR beta nucleotide sequences was sequenced per donor, of which roughly 18% were non-productive. On the study overall, not on this receptor specifically: Most CMV-associated TCR beta chains appeared to be HLA-restricted in a later analysis, and the HLA associations seemed to be driven largely by CMV exposure. An earlier analysis of some 590 of the donors showed that most TCR beta V segments appeared in productive rearrangements either about 87% or about 30% of the time, which broadly matched IMGT annotations. A further reported finding was that TCR beta sequences accurately predicted the HLA-A and HLA-B alleles for most subjects in the first cohort. Specific HLA alleles were associated with over 15,000 TCR beta sequences at a false discovery rate of 0.05 in a later analysis. Several of the top co-occurrence clusters appeared to be linked to parvovirus B19, influenza, CMV and Epstein-Barr virus, according to a later analysis. Correlated functional status among segregating V segments might reflect linkage disequilibrium, but an unknown experimental factor could not be ruled out. In a later genetic analysis, fewer N-insertions in productive TCRs were reported among donors in an Asian-associated ancestry cluster than the roughly 700-donor mean. Most TCR sequences were observed very rarely across donors, whereas some public TCRs were present in many individuals. The cohort was sequenced for TCR beta chains only, and without alpha or paired-chain data the features that could be detected were limited. The study gave a list of around 170 TCR beta chains associated with cytomegalovirus. In vitro tests confirmed that a few of the cytomegalovirus-associated TCR beta chains recognize cytomegalovirus antigens. Some IMGT-functional V segments, including TRBV6-2 and TRBV6-3, could not be told apart with the 87-base-pair reads, so those segments were excluded. The sequencing pipeline was judged likely to have produced a cluster of highly shared sequence variants as a technical artifact. HLA typing was unavailable for some donors at each locus, so association tests used only the typed subset. When HLA alleles, especially DR and DQ, strongly co-occurred, TCR associations were difficult to assign to individual alleles. Roughly uniform sequencing depth across donors was assumed in presence/absence analyses, although this assumption may not hold. A later analysis found that HLA-associated TCR beta chains were more clonally expanded and had lower generation probabilities than equally common non-associated chains. Immune exposure information for the cohort was limited to CMV serostatus. An association between a missense DCLRE1C variant and V-gene and J-gene trimming of TCR beta chains was found in a later genetic analysis and replicated in an independent cohort. According to the authors, the approach could potentially be generalized to other disease states and immunological phenotypes. The earlier analysis of approximately 590 of the donors excluded approximately 17 rarely observed V segments, including chromosome 9 orphons, because counts were too low. In a later analysis, TCR association rates were found to vary across HLA loci, with the most associated TCRs seen for DRB1 alleles and the fewest for HLA-C alleles. The classifier was reported to diagnose cytomegalovirus status with high specificity and sensitivity in both the original and validation cohorts.

The receptor library was made with the immunoSEQ multiplex PCR assay. The multiplex PCR relied on a mix of 60 forward primers for TCR Vbeta segments and 13 reverse primers for TCR Jbeta segments. Amplification of the CDR3 region of rearranged TCR beta genes was performed with a multiplex PCR assay on genomic DNA. The amplified TCR beta libraries were sequenced on the Illumina HiSeq System as 87-base-pair reads. Regarding the original processing steps: In a later analysis, tens of millions of unique TCR beta chains were counted across the approximately 670 repertoires, and around 11 million of these chains were shared by at least two donors. To remove PCR and sequencing errors, raw reads were error-corrected and collapsed into unique sequences using a nearest-neighbor algorithm that merged closely related sequences. To assign V, D and J gene segments, CDR3 sequences were aligned to IMGT reference sequences. For a sequence to be retained, a match of at least six nucleotides to both a V gene segment and a J gene segment was required. A rearrangement counted as productive if the CDR3 had no stop codons and remained in frame with V and J, and every other rearrangement counted as non-productive. Following IMGT convention, CDR3 was defined as the stretch from the second conserved V-encoded cysteine to the conserved J-encoded phenylalanine. In an earlier analysis of more than 550 of the donors, sequences lacking an unambiguous match to a single V gene segment were excluded. An earlier analysis of several hundred of the donors called V segments functional above 56.7% productive rearrangements and segregating when the between-donor standard deviation exceeded 5%. A statistical classification framework was built for diagnosing cytomegalovirus status from the catalog of TCR beta chain sequences. In a later analysis, V and J genes were assigned by comparing TCR nucleotide sequences against IMGT/GENE-DB human TR gene sequences. In a later analysis, CDR3 sequences and most-parsimonious VDJ recombination scenarios were assigned using the TCRdist pipeline. In a later analysis, each TCR beta chain was defined by its CDR3 amino acid sequence together with its V-gene family, and reads lacking a unique V-gene family were excluded. A later analysis removed nearly 600 highly shared, low-generation-probability nucleotide sequences to deal with suspected cross-contamination and a sequencing artifact. For each public chain, a later analysis derived a clonal expansion index from normalized ranks of inferred template counts within each repertoire. A later analysis computed generation probabilities with a VDJ recombination model fitted to out-of-frame rearrangements, and checked the results against IGoR. Hypergeometric tests were used in a later analysis to score TCR-TCR, TCR-HLA and TCR-CMV co-occurrence, with a repertoire-size bias correction applied to the TCR pairs. To estimate false discovery rates, a later analysis permuted the HLA or CMV assignments 20 times. In a later analysis, co-occurring TCRs were grouped with DBSCAN, and TCRdist sequence similarity was added when clustering was performed within HLA-allele-positive subsets. Repertoires with fewer than 30,000 or more than 120,000 public chains were left out of co-occurrence clustering, as were a handful of repertoires with anomalous nucleotide sharing. TCRdb mirrors the immuneACCESS table, restricted to in-frame sequences. Some clones are absent from its copies; in checked studies, under half trace to an unresolved V gene, and the reason for the others is unknown. V and J calls and clone size follow that table, whereas D and trimming were derived from the DNA. This sample lists 90,000 to 130,000 clones; over 60% were detected once. Of the sample, around 2.2% is held by the ten largest clones.

The cohort consisted of 600 to 750 healthy bone marrow donors. Cohort members were all nominally healthy when sampled, although unrecorded immune exposures were likely present. The donor was CMV seronegative and belonged to the group of 352 seronegative cohort members. A peripheral blood sample was collected from each donor, and TCR beta sequencing was performed on peripheral blood mononuclear cells. The Qiagen DNeasy Blood Extraction Kit was used to extract genomic DNA from the blood cell samples. The sample consisted of PBMCs. The origin of this receptor is a woman aged 30 to 39 in good health and CMV-seronegative. The chain links TRBV28 with TRBJ1-5; the D gene cannot be named for sure. The sequenced DNA is TGTGCCAGCACCTACCCCCGGCTAGGTCAGCCCCAGCATTTT. The encoded protein is CASTYPRLGQPQHF. Supplemented by the reference TRBV28 and TRBJ1-5 proteins around the CDR3, the complete variable domain is DVKVTQSSRYLVKRTGEKVFLECVQDMDHENMFWYRQDPGLGLRLIYFSYDVKMKEKGDIPEGYSVSREKKERFSLILESASTNQTSMYLCASTYPRLGQPQHFGDGTRLSIL.